The 21 T cell receptor beta chains in this list originate from one sample, sequenced in a study of cytomegalovirus exposure and HLA in healthy donors. The PCR contained 60 Vbeta and 13 Jbeta primers. Only in-frame clones appear in the TCRdb table, and some are missing; sequencing was by immunoSEQ multiplex PCR. The sample comprises about 180,000 clones, about 80% of which are singletons, and about 2.2% rests with the top ten. Sequenced sample: PBMCs. Receptors originate from a woman aged 30 to 39 in good health and CMV-seronegative.

The chain joins TRBV9 to TRBJ2-1; tentatively, D is TRBD2 (6 bases). The ends were cut back, 4 bases at V and 2 bases at J, with 13 bases in the middle. The CDR3 covers 15 residues. Germline assignment: CDR1 SGDLS and CDR2 YYNGEE. This CDR3 is CASSLGREAYNEQFF. The CDR3, as DNA: TGTGCCAGCAGCCTCGGGCGGGAAGCCTACAATGAGCAGTTCTTC. Supplemented by reference TRBV9 and TRBJ2-1, the full variable domain reads DSGVTQTPKHLITATGQRVTLRCSPRSGDLSVYWYQQSLDQGLQFLIQYYNGEERAKGNILERFSAQQFPDLHSELNLSSLELGDSALYFCASSLGREAYNEQFFGPGTRLTVL.

This chain joins TRBV4-3 and TRBJ1-4; no clear D. The CDR3 spans 15 residues. In germline, CDR1 is LGHNA, CDR2 YSLEER. The germline V and J ends were trimmed by 0 bases and 4 bases, with 9 bases remaining between them. The CDR3 loop reads CASSQDRKINEKLFF. In DNA, the CDR3 is TGCGCCAGCAGCCAAGACAGGAAGATTAATGAAAAACTGTTTTTT.

The chain has TRBV27 and TRBJ2-7, with 9 bases identical to TRBD1. This CDR3 has 15 residues. The J segment lost 2 bases and the V segment lost 3 bases, leaving 5 bases of the junction unmatched. Germline V gene data show CDR1 as MNHEY and CDR2 as SMNVEV (reference sequence). CDR3 loop: CASSFQGDRAYEQYF. The CDR3 nucleotides read TGTGCCAGCAGTTTCCAGGGGGACAGGGCCTACGAGCAGTACTTC.

The genes are TRBV7-9 and TRBJ2-1; 7 bases are a match to TRBD2. There are 14 residues in the CDR3. CDR1 is SEHNR, CDR2 FQNEAQ, per germline (reference sequence). V shed 3 bases and J 7 bases; nucleotides not matched to a gene: 6. The CDR3 DNA follows: TGTGCCAGCAGCTTCGGGGAGGGGATGAATGAGCAGTTCTTC. Amino acids: CASSFGEGMNEQFF.

The CDR3 is CASSQYEGGQGRNQPQHF. CDR3 sequence (DNA): TGTGCCAGTAGTCAATATGAGGGGGGACAGGGACGAAATCAGCCCCAGCATTTT. J is TRBJ1-5 and V is TRBV19, with 9 positions matching TRBD1. The CDR3 runs to 18 residues. Unmatched junction bases numbered 15, after V lost 5 bases and J lost 4 bases. Germline V gene sequence: CDR1 LNHDA, CDR2 SQIVND (reference sequence).

The rearrangement joins TRBV7-8 to TRBJ2-7, with TRBD2 matching over 16 bases. Germline lookup yields CDR1 SGHVS and CDR2 FQNEAQ. The junction had 6 bases not matched to a gene; V was cut back by 5 bases and J by 5 bases. This CDR3 is 16 amino acids long. The CDR3 is CASSPGLAGGPHEQYF. The CDR3 coding sequence is TGTGCCAGCAGCCCGGGACTAGCGGGAGGGCCCCACGAGCAGTACTTC.

The chain recombines TRBV7-9 with TRBJ2-5; 9 bases fit TRBD1. This CDR3 is built from 14 residues. After removal of 5 bases from V and 2 bases from J, the junction contained 3 bases not matched to a gene. Germline CDR1 is SEHNR and CDR2 is FQNEAQ (reference sequence). CDR3 in amino acids: CASSDRGTQETQYF. In DNA form, the CDR3 reads TGTGCCAGCAGCGACAGGGGGACTCAAGAGACCCAGTACTTC. Together with reference TRBV7-9 and TRBJ2-5, the CDR3 gives the full variable domain: DTGVSQNPRHKITKRGQNVTFRCDPISEHNRLYWYRQTLGQGPEFLTYFQNEAQLEKSRLLSDRFSAERPKGSFSTLEIQRTEQGDSAMYLCASSDRGTQETQYFGPGTRLLVL.

This chain joins TRBV2 and TRBJ2-7, with a weak D call TRBD1 (6 bases). The germline CDR1 and CDR2 sequences are SNHLY and FYNNEI. The CDR3 consists of 14 residues. Between the trimmed V and J ends, which lost 2 bases and 1 base, there was a span of 9 bases. This chain's CDR3 is CASSEQGLSYEQYF. CDR3 sequence (DNA): TGTGCCAGCAGTGAACAGGGGCTATCCTACGAGCAGTACTTC.

The chain uses TRBV4-3 and TRBJ2-5; TRBD1 is a possible D gene (6 bases). V dropped 1 base and J dropped 5 bases, with 17 bases sitting between them. This CDR3 contains 16 residues. Looked up from germline, CDR1 is LGHNA and CDR2 is YSLEER. The DNA of the CDR3 is TGCGCCAGCAGCCAAGGGATACAGGGCTCTGGTGAGACCCAGTACTTC. Residues: CASSQGIQGSGETQYF.

This clone has only one observation. As DNA, the CDR3 is TGCGCCAGCAGCGGGGACAGGAACACTGAAGCTTTCTTT. Its protein product is CASSGDRNTEAFF. The chain carries TRBV5-1 and TRBJ1-1, with 7 positions matching TRBD1. Germline V gives CDR1 SGHRS, CDR2 YFSETQ. Trimming removed 4 bases from V and 1 base from J; junction bases left unmatched: 1. The CDR3 is 13 residues long.

The V gene is TRBV11-2, the J gene TRBJ1-1; 7 bases align to TRBD1. CDR3 length equals 12 residues. The V gene's germline CDR1 is SGHAT and CDR2 FQNNGV. V lost 5 bases and J lost 9; bases outside the gene matches: 6. The chain's CDR3 is CASSDRGQQAFF. CDR3 bases: TGTGCCAGCAGCGATAGGGGACAGCAAGCTTTCTTT.

With regard to this clone: Other DNA sequences in this sample translate to the same CDR3. This rearrangement joins TRBV9 to TRBJ2-3; a possible D gene is TRBD2 (5 bases). The V gene lost 0 bases and the J gene lost 0 bases, with 11 bases spanning the gap. The CDR3 is 16 amino acids. Germline V gene lookup returns CDR1 SGDLS and CDR2 YYNGEE. CDR3 nucleotide sequence: TGTGCCAGCAGCGTAGCAGGCGGGTCCAGCACAGATACGCAGTATTTT. Its translation is CASSVAGGSSTDTQYF.

The V and J genes are TRBV2 and TRBJ1-3, with TRBD1 as a possible D gene (5 bases). CDR3 length equals 13 residues. V was shortened by 6 bases and J by 7 bases, with 13 bases between the two germline ends. Germline V gene lookup returns CDR1 SNHLY and CDR2 FYNNEI. CDR3 protein: CASSSMEGNTIYF. The DNA for the CDR3 is TGTGCCAGCAGCTCAATGGAGGGGAACACCATATATTTT.

V usage is TRBV28 and J usage is TRBJ2-7; 8 bases agree with TRBD2. CDR3 length: 22 amino acids. Germline values: CDR1 MDHEN, CDR2 SYDVKM. V shed 3 bases and J 0 bases; nucleotides not matched to a gene: 25. The CDR3 DNA reads TGTGCCAGCAGTTTCTTAATATCCGGACTAGCCCCCCTCCGGACTACCTCCTACGAGCAGTACTTC. Protein sequence: CASSFLISGLAPLRTTSYEQYF.

The chain has TRBV15 and TRBJ2-5; no clear D gene. The CDR3 loop spans 14 amino acids. V was cut by 3 bases and J by 3 bases, with 11 bases left in between. From germline, CDR1 is LNHNV and CDR2 YYDKDF (reference sequence). The CDR3 sequence: CATSRNSRKETQYF. In DNA form, the CDR3 reads TGTGCCACCAGCAGGAATTCCAGAAAAGAGACCCAGTACTTC.

About this clone: A junction boundary mismatches the germline segment, possibly from a read error. The chain couples TRBV5-1 to TRBJ2-6; a weak D match, TRBD1 (5 bases). Germline V gene lookup returns CDR1 SGHRS and CDR2 YFSETQ. CDR3 length: 18 amino acids. The CDR3, as DNA: TGCGCCAGCAGCTTGGGTGACACATCCCTCTCTGGGGCCAACGGCCTGACTTTC. Translated, it gives CASSLGDTSLSGANGLTF.

This sequence joins TRBV5-1 and TRBJ2-7; a weak D match, TRBD1 (7 bases). The CDR3 is 15 residues long. Germline assignment: CDR1 SGHRS and CDR2 YFSETQ. Deletions cut 1 base from V and 4 bases from J, with 15 bases between. CDR3: CASSLYSQGGYEQYF. CDR3 DNA: TGCGCCAGCAGCTTGTATTCCCAGGGGGGTTACGAGCAGTACTTC.

J is TRBJ2-2 and V is TRBV11-2, with 9 positions matching TRBD1. CDR1 is SGHAT, CDR2 FQNNGV, per germline. With 5 bases clipped from V and 1 base from J, the junction kept 5 bases outside the gene matches. CDR3 length equals 16 residues. DNA of the CDR3: TGTGCCAGCAGCCCATCGGGACAGGGGAACACCGGGGAGCTGTTTTTT. Its protein is CASSPSGQGNTGELFF.

To note about this clone: The junction does not match germline at one end; this may be a read error. The J gene is TRBJ1-1, the V gene TRBV29-1, with D perhaps matching TRBD1 (5 bases). The CDR3 has 12 residues. Germline V gives CDR1 SQVTM, CDR2 ANQGSEA. Written as DNA, the CDR3 is TGCAGCGTTGTTCGGGGGAACCCTGAAGCTTTCTTT. Its translation is CSVVRGNPEAFF.

The V and J genes are TRBV7-8 and TRBJ2-7, with TRBD2 matching over 11 bases. The germline CDR1 and CDR2 sequences are SGHVS and FQNEAQ. This CDR3 spans 14 amino acids. J was trimmed by 4 bases and V by 7 bases; bases with no gene match: 6. The CDR3 sequence is CASTTGTSGYEQYF. DNA of the CDR3: TGTGCCAGCACAACTGGGACTAGCGGATACGAGCAGTACTTC.

This chain joins TRBV6-1 and TRBJ2-7; no firm D call. V lost 3 bases to trimming and J lost 4 bases, with 16 bases between them. The CDR3 has 15 amino acids. Germline loops: CDR1 MNHNS, CDR2 SASEGT. CDR3 sequence: CASSDGLVGSYEQYF. The CDR3 coding sequence is TGTGCCAGCAGTGACGGTCTAGTTGGGTCTTACGAGCAGTACTTC.